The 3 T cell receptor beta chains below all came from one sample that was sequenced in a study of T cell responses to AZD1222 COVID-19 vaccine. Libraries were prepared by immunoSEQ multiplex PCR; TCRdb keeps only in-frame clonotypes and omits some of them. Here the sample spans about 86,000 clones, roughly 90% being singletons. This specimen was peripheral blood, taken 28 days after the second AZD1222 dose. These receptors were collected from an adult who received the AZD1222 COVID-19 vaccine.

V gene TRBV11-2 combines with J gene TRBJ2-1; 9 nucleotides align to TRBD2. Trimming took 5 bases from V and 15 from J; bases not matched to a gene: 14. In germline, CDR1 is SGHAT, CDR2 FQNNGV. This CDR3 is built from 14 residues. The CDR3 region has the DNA TGTGCCAGCAGCCCCGGCTGGGGCGGGAGGGCTCGGTTCTTC. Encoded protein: CASSPGWGGRARFF.

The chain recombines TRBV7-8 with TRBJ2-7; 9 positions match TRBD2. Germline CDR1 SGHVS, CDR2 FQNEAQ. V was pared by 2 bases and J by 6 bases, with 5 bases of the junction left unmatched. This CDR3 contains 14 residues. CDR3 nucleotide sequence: TGTGCCAGCAGCTTACTCGCGGGAGGGCCCGAGCAGTACTTC. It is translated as CASSLLAGGPEQYF.

The CDR3 reads CASSALTDTGELFF. The CDR3 nucleotides are TGTGCCAGCAGTGCCCTGACAGACACCGGGGAGCTGTTTTTT. The V gene is TRBV25-1, the J gene TRBJ2-2; D may be TRBD1 (5 bases). Trimming took off 4 bases at V and 3 bases at J, with 9 bases between the two ends. Germline V lookup: CDR1 MGHDK, CDR2 SYGVNS. This CDR3 spans 14 amino acids.